This entry describes one T cell receptor (beta chain). Its cognate antigen has yet to be identified. No base quality values were provided; no much bigger clone lies one nucleotide off. Collaborating institutions collected whole blood in K2EDTA tubes following their own protocols. For TCRbeta analysis, collaborators shipped samples as frozen whole blood, isolated PBMCs, or DNA extracted from either of those sample types. The CDR3 starts with the cysteine, ends with the phenylalanine, and has 14 residues. Only the CDR3 DNA stays, 42 bases, in frame from base 1. V has 5 bases trimmed and J has 4 bases trimmed; junction bases matching no gene number 5. CDR1 and CDR2 are read off the germline V gene as SNHLY and FYNNEI. This specimen comes from a study of blood T cell repertoires in COVID-19 (dated by TCRdb to about 2020). Study-level background: Collaborator samples came from the United States, Italy and Spain and covered acute and convalescent phases of COVID-19. The prospective study material was composed of cDNA or gDNA derived from T cells, B-cell-depleted T cells, or PBMCs. A de-identified subject ID, COVID-19 status, age in years and sex were almost always included in the sample metadata. The repertoires were made available in a free public database intended to serve as a resource for research on the immune response to SARS-CoV-2. Subjects who had been exposed to COVID-19, were actively infected with it, or had recovered from it provided the deeply sampled blood TCRbeta repertoires that made up the dataset. Where available, HLA class I and class II types were taken from metadata supplied by the sample provider and were not determined by assay-based typing. The samples were drawn from the first 160 participants of the ongoing ImmuneRACE study and from 950 to 1,500 subjects provided by 6 global collaborators.

TCRbeta CDR3 regions were amplified from genomic DNA using the immunoSEQ Assay, a bias-controlled multiplex PCR. Per the original workflow: The number of nucleated cells in each sample was estimated from the amplification of reference gene primers within the assay. To quantify the absolute abundance of each unique TCRbeta CDR3 rearrangement, sequence reads were collapsed and filtered. For each sample, productive Simpson clonality was calculated by taking the square root of Simpson's diversity index across productive rearrangements. As stored in TCRdb, this immuneACCESS dataset retains in-frame rearrangements with V and J assigned. A fraction of the clones does not appear; measured against another copy, unresolved V genes explain less than half of the discrepancy, and the remainder lacks a known reason. V, J and clone size are those of that table, while D and trimming were read from the DNA. This sample is represented by about 180,000 clones; 70% to 90% of them were singletons. 3.5% to 4.5% of the sample is held by the ten biggest clonotypes.

Broader findings and caveats from the paper: The amount of clinical and demographic metadata varied by source and participant and was provided uncurated.

Sequencing input: peripheral blood. This sequence originates from a woman aged 25 to 39 with acute or convalescent COVID-19. The chain was built from TRBV2 and TRBJ1-5; TRBD1 lines up with 7 middle nucleotides. The sequenced DNA: TGTGCCAGCAGTCATCGGGACAGAAATCAGCCCCAGCATTTT. This encodes CASSHRDRNQPQHF.